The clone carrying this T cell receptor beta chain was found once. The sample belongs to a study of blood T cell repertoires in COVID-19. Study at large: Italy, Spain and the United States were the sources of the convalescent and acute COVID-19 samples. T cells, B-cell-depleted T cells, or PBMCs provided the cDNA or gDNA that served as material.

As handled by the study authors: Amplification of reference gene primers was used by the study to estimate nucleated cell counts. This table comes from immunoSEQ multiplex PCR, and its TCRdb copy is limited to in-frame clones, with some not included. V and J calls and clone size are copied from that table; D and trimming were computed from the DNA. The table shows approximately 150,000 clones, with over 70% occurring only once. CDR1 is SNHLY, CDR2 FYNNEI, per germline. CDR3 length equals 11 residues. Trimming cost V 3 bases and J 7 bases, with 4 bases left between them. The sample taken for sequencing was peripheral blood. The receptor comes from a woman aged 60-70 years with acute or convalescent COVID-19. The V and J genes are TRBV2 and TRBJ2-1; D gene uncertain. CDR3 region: CASSDQNEQFF. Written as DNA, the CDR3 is TGTGCCAGCAGTGACCAGAATGAGCAGTTCTTC.